These 30 T cell receptor beta chains were all obtained from the same sample, sequenced in a study of blood T cell repertoires in COVID-19. Sequencing used immunoSEQ multiplex PCR; TCRdb keeps in-frame clones, though not all of them. The sample consists of 60,000 to 85,000 clones, approximately 92% of them appearing once. Sample: peripheral blood. These receptor sequences come from a woman in her fifties or sixties with active COVID-19.

This sequence joins TRBV4-1 and TRBJ1-6; D is uncertain. The V and J ends lost 4 bases and 8 bases respectively, with 12 bases between them. This CDR3 contains 14 residues. Germline loops: CDR1 MGHRA, CDR2 YSYEKL. CDR3 bases: TGCGCCAGCAGCCCGTACGGGGTTGATTCACCCCTCCACTTT. Its protein product is CASSPYGVDSPLHF.

To note about this clone: Other DNA sequences within the sample encode an identical CDR3. The chain joins TRBV19 to TRBJ1-1; weak D call: TRBD1 (5 bases). The CDR3 is 12 amino acids. Germline CDR1 LNHDA, CDR2 SQIVND (reference sequence). Trimming took 3 bases from V and 3 from J, leaving 5 bases between them. CDR3 DNA sequence: TGTGCCAGTAGTATCAGGGACACTGAAGCTTTCTTT. It specifies CASSIRDTEAFF.

The chain joins TRBV6-5 to TRBJ1-5; D unresolved. The CDR3 spans 15 residues. Trimming shortened V by 0 bases and J by 1 base, and 7 bases separated the two germline ends. Germline loops: CDR1 MNHEY, CDR2 SVGAGI. The CDR3 loop reads CASSYSGGSNQPQHF. The CDR3 DNA follows: TGTGCCAGCAGTTACTCGGGAGGAAGCAATCAGCCCCAGCATTTT.

The rearrangement joins TRBV27 to TRBJ1-6; D remains unclear. Germline V lookup: CDR1 MNHEY, CDR2 SMNVEV (reference sequence). V shed 2 bases and J shed 10 bases, with 12 bases lying between them. The CDR3 contains 14 residues. The CDR3 is CASSLREEKSPLHF. The CDR3 DNA sequence: TGTGCCAGCAGTTTAAGGGAGGAGAAATCACCCCTCCACTTT.

Only one count was recorded for this clone. This sequence joins TRBV28 and TRBJ2-2, with 10 positions matching TRBD2. This CDR3 has 16 residues. The V segment lost 2 bases and the J segment 9 bases; nucleotides outside the gene matches: 9. Germline lookup yields CDR1 MDHEN and CDR2 SYDVKM. For the CDR3, the DNA is TGTGCCAGCAGTTTAAGGGGAACTAGCGGGATCCGGGAGCTGTTTTTT. This encodes CASSLRGTSGIRELFF.

This chain connects TRBV29-1 to TRBJ1-1, with TRBD1 matching 7 bases. Germline trimming cut 4 bases from V and 10 bases from J; bases unmatched to any gene: 9. CDR3 length: 12 amino acids. Germline V gene data show CDR1 as SQVTM and CDR2 as ANQGSEA. CDR3 in amino acids: CSVATGWGRAFF. For the CDR3, the DNA is TGCAGCGTTGCGACAGGGTGGGGACGAGCTTTCTTT.

V usage is TRBV3-1 (or the pseudogene TRBV3-2) and J usage is TRBJ2-7, with TRBD1 matching over 7 bases. The germline gives CDR1 LGHDT, CDR2 YNNKEL (reference sequence). The junction had 9 bases not matched to a gene; V was cut back by 4 bases and J by 3 bases. This CDR3 is built from 15 residues. The CDR3 DNA reads as TGTGCCAGCAGCCTCAAGAGGGACAGCCACTACGAGCAGTACTTC. Amino acids: CASSLKRDSHYEQYF.

The genes are TRBV2 and TRBJ1-3; tentatively, D is TRBD1 (5 bases). The V gene's germline CDR1 is SNHLY and CDR2 FYNNEI. The CDR3 runs to 12 residues. The V gene lost 6 bases and the J gene lost 7 bases, with 10 bases spanning the gap. As DNA, the CDR3 is TGTGCCAGCAGGGACAACATTAACACCATATATTTT. Residues: CASRDNINTIYF.

This rearrangement joins TRBV6-1 to TRBJ1-1; D might be TRBD1 (5 bases). Per the germline V gene, CDR1 is MNHNS and CDR2 is SASEGT. This CDR3 is built from 15 residues. The V and J ends lost 0 bases and 2 bases respectively, with 10 bases between them. The CDR3 coding sequence is TGTGCCAGCAGTGAAGCGACTTGGACAAACACTGAAGCTTTCTTT. This gives the protein CASSEATWTNTEAFF.

This chain links TRBV7-6 with TRBJ2-1; 10 bases map to TRBD1. Unmatched junction bases numbered 7, after V lost 5 bases and J lost 6 bases. CDR3 size: 15 residues. The V gene's germline CDR1 is SGHVS and CDR2 FNYEAQ. CDR3 amino acids: CASSPGTGVGNEQFF. CDR3 coding DNA: TGTGCCAGCAGCCCCGGGACAGGGGTGGGCAATGAGCAGTTCTTC.

The chain links TRBV19 to TRBJ2-1, with D perhaps TRBD1 (5 bases). The V end lost 0 bases, the J end lost 2 bases, and 8 bases lay between the germline ends. Germline V gene sequence: CDR1 LNHDA, CDR2 SQIVND (reference sequence). This CDR3 contains 15 residues. CDR3 coding DNA: TGTGCCAGTAGTATAGAAGGGGCAACCTACAATGAGCAGTTCTTC. It is translated as CASSIEGATYNEQFF.

The J gene is TRBJ2-5, the V gene TRBV30; 7 bases align to TRBD2. CDR3 length: 15 residues. The ends lost 0 bases at V and 4 bases at J; junction bases unmatched: 8. Germline V gene sequence: CDR1 GTSNPN, CDR2 SVGIG (reference sequence). The CDR3 reads CAWSVLRPGGETQYF. The DNA of the CDR3 is TGTGCCTGGAGTGTCCTCAGGCCGGGGGGAGAGACCCAGTACTTC. The full variable domain, completed using reference TRBV30 and TRBJ2-5, is SQTIHQWPATLVQPVGSPLSLECTVEGTSNPNLYWYRQAAGRGLQLLFYSVGIGQISSEVPQNLSASRPQDRQFILSSKKLLLSDSGFYLCAWSVLRPGGETQYFGPGTRLLVL.

CDR3 coding DNA: TGTGCCAGCAGCCAAGGTAGCGGGAGGGTCGGGAATGAGCAGTTCTTC. Its protein product is CASSQGSGRVGNEQFF. The chain recombines TRBV4-2 with TRBJ2-1; TRBD2 agrees at 11 bases. V trimming: 1 base; J trimming: 7 bases; junction bases outside the gene matches: 6. This CDR3 region has 16 residues. CDR1 is LGHNA and CDR2 is YNFKEQ in the germline V gene.

The chain recombines TRBV10-3 with TRBJ1-5; D call uncertain. Trimming cost V 4 bases and J 6 bases, with 10 bases left between them. The CDR3 sequence is 13 residues long. Germline-derived CDR1 and CDR2 are ENHRY and SYGVKD. CDR3 sequence: CAISGAGTQPQHF. DNA for the CDR3: TGTGCCATCAGTGGTGCGGGTACTCAGCCCCAGCATTTT.

Here the CDR3 reads CASSQEWTGETVNTEAFF. For the CDR3, the DNA is TGTGCCAGCAGCCAAGAATGGACAGGGGAGACCGTGAACACTGAAGCTTTCTTT. The chain links TRBV4-2 to TRBJ1-1, with 9 bases aligning to TRBD1. Germline V gene data show CDR1 as LGHNA and CDR2 as YNFKEQ. This CDR3 has 18 amino acids. The V gene end was trimmed by 0 bases and the J gene end by 0 bases; junction bases not matched to a gene: 8.

The chain links TRBV6-5 to TRBJ2-3; 10 bases agree with TRBD2. CDR1 and CDR2 from the germline V gene are MNHEY and SVGAGI. The CDR3 consists of 15 residues. V lost 0 bases to trimming and J lost 4 bases; unmatched junction nucleotides: 1. The CDR3 DNA reads TGTGCCAGCAGTTACTCGCTAGCGGGAGCAGATACGCAGTATTTT. Its translation: CASSYSLAGADTQYF.

This CDR3 is CASSDVTGASGYYEQYF. CDR3 coding DNA: TGTGCCAGCAGCGATGTGACCGGGGCTAGCGGATACTACGAGCAGTACTTC. The rearrangement joins TRBV7-2 to TRBJ2-7, with TRBD2 identical over 7 bases. The CDR3 loop spans 17 amino acids. Looked up from germline, CDR1 is SGHTA and CDR2 is FQGNSA. The junction had 16 bases not matched to a gene; V was cut back by 5 bases and J by 3 bases. The whole variable domain, remainder taken from reference TRBV7-2 and TRBJ2-7, is GAGVSQSPSNKVTEKGKDVELRCDPISGHTALYWYRQSLGQGLEFLIYFQGNSAPDKSGLPSDRFSAERTGGSVSTLTIQRTQQEDSAVYLCASSDVTGASGYYEQYFGPGTRLTVT.

CDR3 amino acids: CASRNTGTENTEAFF. CDR3 nucleotide sequence: TGTGCCAGCAGAAATACCGGGACAGAGAACACTGAAGCTTTCTTT. V usage is TRBV6-5 and J usage is TRBJ1-1; TRBD1 matches 7 bases. After removal of 6 bases from V and 1 base from J, the junction contained 8 bases not matched to a gene. The CDR3 is 15 amino acids. Germline loops: CDR1 MNHEY, CDR2 SVGAGI.

The rearrangement joins TRBV7-3 to TRBJ2-1; TRBD2 aligns across 8 bases. Germline values: CDR1 SGHTA, CDR2 FQGTGA. V dropped 4 bases and J dropped 4; count of bases not matched to a gene: 3. This CDR3 contains 14 residues. CDR3 protein: CASSSGRGYNEQFF. DNA of the CDR3: TGTGCCAGCAGCTCCGGGAGGGGTTACAATGAGCAGTTCTTC. Full variable domain (missing parts from reference TRBV7-3 and TRBJ2-1): GAGVSQTPSNKVTEKGKYVELRCDPISGHTALYWYRQSLGQGPEFLIYFQGTGAADDSGLPNDRFFAVRPEGSVSTLKIQRTERGDSAVYLCASSSGRGYNEQFFGPGTRLTVL.

This chain connects TRBV10-3 to TRBJ2-7; D is perhaps TRBD2 (5 bases). V was pared by 0 bases and J by 3 bases, with 9 bases between. The CDR3 covers 14 residues. The germline gives CDR1 ENHRY, CDR2 SYGVKD. The CDR3 bases are TGTGCCATCAGTGAGTCGATGGACTTCTACGAGCAGTACTTC. It translates to CAISESMDFYEQYF.

This sequence joins TRBV28 and TRBJ2-7; 9 bases map to TRBD1. V was clipped by 4 bases and J by 7 bases; unmatched bases: 8. The V gene's germline CDR1 is MDHEN and CDR2 SYDVKM. The length of the CDR3 is 14 residues. The CDR3 sequence: CASSYRGLTGEQYF. The CDR3 nucleotides are TGTGCCAGCAGTTACAGGGGGCTTACCGGAGAGCAGTACTTC.

The chain uses TRBV15 and TRBJ2-3; 12 positions agree with TRBD2. The trim removed 3 bases at V and 2 bases at J, leaving 3 bases unmatched. This CDR3 has 16 residues. Germline loops: CDR1 LNHNV, CDR2 YYDKDF (reference sequence). Here the CDR3 reads CATSSWTSGITDTQYF. In DNA form, the CDR3 reads TGTGCCACCAGCAGTTGGACTAGCGGGATCACAGATACGCAGTATTTT. The whole variable domain, filled in from reference TRBV15 and TRBJ2-3, reads DAMVIQNPRYQVTQFGKPVTLSCSQTLNHNVMYWYQQKSSQAPKLLFHYYDKDFNNEADTPDNFQSRRPNTSFCFLDIRSPGLGDTAMYLCATSSWTSGITDTQYFGPGTRLTVL.

The chain has TRBV3-1 (or the pseudogene TRBV3-2) and TRBJ2-1; 7 bases map to TRBD2. CDR1 and CDR2 from the germline V gene are LGHDT and YNNKEL (reference sequence). V was pared by 1 base and J by 2 bases, with 8 bases of the junction left unmatched. The CDR3 spans 17 residues. The CDR3 loop is CASSQVVLAAAYNEQFF. In nucleotides, the CDR3 is TGTGCCAGCAGCCAAGTAGTCCTAGCGGCCGCCTACAATGAGCAGTTCTTC.

This chain joins TRBV5-1 and TRBJ1-3, with 7 bases fitting TRBD1. The junction had 7 bases not matched to a gene; V was cut back by 3 bases and J by 4 bases. This CDR3 is 15 amino acids long. Germline V gene data show CDR1 as SGHRS and CDR2 as YFSETQ. CDR3 sequence (DNA): TGCGCCAGCAGCTACGGACAGGACATAGGAAACACCATATATTTT. This encodes CASSYGQDIGNTIYF.

The rearrangement uses TRBV29-1 and TRBJ1-5; D perhaps matches TRBD1 (6 bases). CDR1 and CDR2 from the germline V gene are SQVTM and ANQGSEA. This CDR3 has 13 residues. V dropped 6 bases and J dropped 3 bases, with 12 bases sitting between them. The CDR3 region has the DNA TGCAGCGTAGCGACAGGCGTCAATCAGCCCCAGCATTTT. Translated, it gives CSVATGVNQPQHF.

J is TRBJ1-5 and V is TRBV5-6; the match to TRBD1 covers 8 bases. Germline CDR1 and CDR2: SGHDT and YYEEEE. V dropped 5 bases and J dropped 4; count of bases not matched to a gene: 8. This CDR3 has 15 amino acids. The CDR3 spells CASSKGQEYNQPQHF. CDR3 coding DNA: TGTGCCAGCAGTAAGGGACAGGAGTATAATCAGCCCCAGCATTTT.

The chain combines TRBV6-5 with TRBJ2-7; a possible D gene is TRBD2 (5 bases). Germline CDR1 reads MNHEY; CDR2 reads SVGAGI. V lost 0 bases and J lost 0, with 12 bases in between. CDR3 length equals 16 residues. Here the CDR3 reads CASSYSYRLASYEQYF. The CDR3 DNA follows: TGTGCCAGCAGTTACTCGTATAGGCTAGCCTCCTACGAGCAGTACTTC.

J is TRBJ1-1 and V is TRBV25-1, with D tentatively TRBD1 (6 bases). Trimming removed 3 bases from V and 1 base from J, with 12 bases in between. Germline values: CDR1 MGHDK, CDR2 SYGVNS. The CDR3 sequence is 15 residues long. CDR3 sequence: CASSDHRAGNTEAFF. The CDR3 nucleotides are TGTGCCAGCAGTGACCACAGGGCTGGGAACACTGAAGCTTTCTTT.

The chain combines TRBV9 with TRBJ2-7; the match to TRBD1 covers 11 bases. Germline CDR1 is SGDLS and CDR2 is YYNGEE. The length of the CDR3 is 13 residues. V shed 6 bases and J 3 bases; nucleotides not matched to a gene: 2. The CDR3 region has the DNA TGTGCCAGCACGGGACAGGGGGACTACGAGCAGTACTTC. Translating gives CASTGQGDYEQYF. The complete variable domain, with remaining parts taken from reference TRBV9 and TRBJ2-7, reads DSGVTQTPKHLITATGQRVTLRCSPRSGDLSVYWYQQSLDQGLQFLIQYYNGEERAKGNILERFSAQQFPDLHSELNLSSLELGDSALYFCASTGQGDYEQYFGPGTRLTVT.

Only a few counts were recorded for this clone. The chain is built from TRBV27 and TRBJ1-5, with TRBD1 as a possible D gene (6 bases). This CDR3 comprises 16 residues. Germline assignment: CDR1 MNHEY and CDR2 SMNVEV (reference sequence). V lost 7 bases to trimming and J lost 3 bases, with 19 bases between them. Here the CDR3 reads CASKSKEAGVNQPQHF. The CDR3 nucleotides read TGTGCCAGCAAAAGTAAGGAAGCAGGGGTCAATCAGCCCCAGCATTTT.